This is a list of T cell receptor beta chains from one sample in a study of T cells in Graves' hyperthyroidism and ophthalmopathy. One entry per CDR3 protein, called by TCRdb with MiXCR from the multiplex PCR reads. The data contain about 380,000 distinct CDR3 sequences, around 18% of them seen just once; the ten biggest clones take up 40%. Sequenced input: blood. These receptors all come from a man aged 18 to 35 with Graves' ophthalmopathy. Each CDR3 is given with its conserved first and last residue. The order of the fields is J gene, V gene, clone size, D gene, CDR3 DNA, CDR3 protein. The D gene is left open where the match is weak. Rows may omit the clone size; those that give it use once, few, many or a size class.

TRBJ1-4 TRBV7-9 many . TGTGCCAGCAGCTTAATGGAGAGGGCAGGGCCTGAAAAACTGTTTTTT CASSLMERAGPEKLFF
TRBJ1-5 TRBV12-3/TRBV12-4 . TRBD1 TGTGCCAGCAGTGAAGGGGGCAGACAGCCCCAGCATTTT CASSEGGRQPQHF
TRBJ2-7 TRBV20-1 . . TGCAGTGCTAGACCCCACCCTCTCGGGGACGAGCAGTACTTC CSARPHPLGDEQYF
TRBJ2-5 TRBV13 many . TGTGCCAGCAGCCCTACTGGCGGACAGCAAGAGACCCAGTACTTC CASSPTGGQQETQYF
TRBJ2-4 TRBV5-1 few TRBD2 TGCGCCAGCAGCTCGACTAGCGGCAACGAACTAGCCAAAAACATTCAGTACTTC CASSSTSGNELAKNIQYF
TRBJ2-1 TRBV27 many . TGTGCCAGCAGTTTAGGTTTCCCATCCTACAATGAGCAGTTCTTC CASSLGFPSYNEQFF
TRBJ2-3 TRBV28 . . TGTGCCAGCACCATTGGGGGGCTGCTAAGCACAGATACGCAGTATTTT CASTIGGLLSTDTQYF
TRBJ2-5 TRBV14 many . TGTGCCAGCAGAAGGGACATGAGGGAGACCCAGTACTTC CASRRDMRETQYF
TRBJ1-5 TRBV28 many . TGTGCCAGCAGTTTGACGCAGGGAGGACAGCCCCAGCATTTT CASSLTQGGQPQHF
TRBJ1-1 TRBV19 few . TGTGCCAGTAGTTTAACCGGTGGGCCGACTGAAGCTTTCTTT CASSLTGGPTEAFF
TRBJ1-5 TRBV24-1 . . TGTGCCACCAGTGGTCATGGGGGCAATCAGCCCCAGCATTTT CATSGHGGNQPQHF
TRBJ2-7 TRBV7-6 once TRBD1 TGTGCCGGCAGCAGTCCGGGACAGGGGAACGAGCAGTACTTC CAGSSPGQGNEQYF
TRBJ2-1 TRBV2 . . TGTGCCAGCATTCAGGGAGATGCGGGCTATGAGCAGTTCTTC CASIQGDAGYEQFF
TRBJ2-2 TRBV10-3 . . TGTGCCATCAGTGTACCGGGGCAGGGATACACCGGGGAGCTGTTTTTT CAISVPGQGYTGELFF
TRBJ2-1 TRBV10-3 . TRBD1 TGTGCCATCAGGGGATATACCGAGGGGGCGCTAAATGAGCAGTTCTTC CAIRGYTEGALNEQFF
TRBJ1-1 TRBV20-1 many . TGCAGTGCAGGTAGGATGATTGAAGCTTTCTTT CSAGRMIEAFF
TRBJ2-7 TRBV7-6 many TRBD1 TGTGCCAGCAGCCCATCCGGGACAGCGCCGGGGGAGCAGTACTTC CASSPSGTAPGEQYF
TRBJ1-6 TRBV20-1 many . TGCAGTGCACAAGGCCCCGGGCCCAATTCACCCCTCCACTTT CSAQGPGPNSPLHF
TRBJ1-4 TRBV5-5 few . TGTGCCAGCAGCACTGGGACCGCCAATGAAAAACTGTTTTTT CASSTGTANEKLFF
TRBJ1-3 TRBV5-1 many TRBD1 TGCGCCAGCAGCCCGGACAGGGGGCGAGACACCATATATTTT CASSPDRGRDTIYF
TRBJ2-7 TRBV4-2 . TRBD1 TGTGCCAGCAGCCAAGGTGCGGGACAGGGGCTTGAGCAGTACTTC CASSQGAGQGLEQYF
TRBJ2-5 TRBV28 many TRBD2 TGTGCCAGCAGTTCCATGGGACTAGCGGAAGATATGGGGACCCAGTACTTC CASSSMGLAEDMGTQYF
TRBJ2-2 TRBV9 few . TGTGCCAGCACCTCCCATGGGAGTTTGGGCACCGGGGAGCTGTTTTTT CASTSHGSLGTGELFF
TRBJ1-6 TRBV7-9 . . TGTGCCAGCAGCTTCTATAATTCACCCCTCCACTTT CASSFYNSPLHF
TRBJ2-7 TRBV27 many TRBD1 TGTGCCAGCAGTTTGGACAGGGGTACCTACGAGCAGTACTTC CASSLDRGTYEQYF
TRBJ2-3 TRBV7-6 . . TGTGCCAGCAGCTTAATCGGGTACGCGGCACACACAGATACGCAGTATTTT CASSLIGYAAHTDTQYF
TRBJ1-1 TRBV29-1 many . TGCAGCGTTGCGGCACGCCTGGGGGACGGAGCTTTCTTT CSVAARLGDGAFF
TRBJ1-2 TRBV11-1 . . TGTGCCAGCAGACCTAACAGGGTCGGTGGCTACACCTTC CASRPNRVGGYTF
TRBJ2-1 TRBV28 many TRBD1 TGTGCCAGCACCCCTACCGGGACAGCCACCAATGAGCAGTTCTTC CASTPTGTATNEQFF
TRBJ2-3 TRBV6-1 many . TGTGCCAGCAGTAAACCCACCCCAGATACGCAGTATTTT CASSKPTPDTQYF
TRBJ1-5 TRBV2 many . TGTGCCAGCACCGTGGACAGTCCCAATCAGCCCCAGCATTTT CASTVDSPNQPQHF
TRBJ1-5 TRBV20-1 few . TGCAGTGCTGGAGGGGCAGCGGTTCAGCCCCAGCATTTT CSAGGAAVQPQHF
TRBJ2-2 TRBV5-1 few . TGCGCCAGCAGCTTGGGACAGTACACCGGGGAGCTGTTTTTT CASSLGQYTGELFF
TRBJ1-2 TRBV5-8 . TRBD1 TGTGCCAGCAGCTGGCGAGGACAGGGGAACTATGGCTACACCTTC CASSWRGQGNYGYTF
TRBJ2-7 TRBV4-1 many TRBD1 TGCGCCAGCAGCCCTGTACCGGGACAGGGCTTCGGTGAGCAGTACTTC CASSPVPGQGFGEQYF
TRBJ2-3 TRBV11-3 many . TGTGCCAGCAGCTTAGGACACAACACAGATACGCAGTATTTT CASSLGHNTDTQYF
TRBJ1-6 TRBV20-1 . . TGCAGTGCTAGGGAAGATTCACCCCTCCACTTT CSAREDSPLHF
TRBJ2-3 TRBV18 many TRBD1 TGTGCCAGCTCTGACGAAGGACAGGGGGCACGTACGCAGTATTTT CASSDEGQGARTQYF
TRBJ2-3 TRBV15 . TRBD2 TGTGCCACCAGCAGGATAGCGGGGGGGGGAGAAGCGCAGTATTTT CATSRIAGGGEAQYF
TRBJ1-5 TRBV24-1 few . TGTGCCACCAGTGATTTGAGCAATCAGCCCCAGCATTTT CATSDLSNQPQHF
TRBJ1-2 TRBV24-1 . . TGTGCCACCAGTGACCGACAGGAGGGTGGCTACACCTTC CATSDRQEGGYTF
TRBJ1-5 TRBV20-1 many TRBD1 TGCAGTGCTTCCGCCTTACAGGGGGGGGAGTATCAGCCCCAGCATTTT CSASALQGGEYQPQHF
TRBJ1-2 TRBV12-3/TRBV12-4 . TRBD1 TGTGCCAGCAGTCCCTACGACAGGGTACCCTCTGGCTACACCTTC CASSPYDRVPSGYTF
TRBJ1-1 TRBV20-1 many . TGCAGTGCTAGACCCGAAACTGAAGCTTTCTTT CSARPETEAFF
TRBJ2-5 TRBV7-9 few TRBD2 TGTGCCAGCAGCTTAGCGTTGCTAGCGGGACAAGAGACCCAGTACTTC CASSLALLAGQETQYF
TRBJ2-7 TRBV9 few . TGTGCCAGCGGTTCGGGGTTATACTACGAGCAGTACTTC CASGSGLYYEQYF
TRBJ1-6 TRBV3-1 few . TGTGCCAGCTCAGCAAGGGTCGGGTTCTATAATTCACCCCTCCACTTT CASSARVGFYNSPLHF
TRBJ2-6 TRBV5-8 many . TGTGCCAGCAGCTTGGGGGGTCGGGGATCTGGGGCCAACGTCCTGACTTTC CASSLGGRGSGANVLTF
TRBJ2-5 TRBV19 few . TGTGCCAGTAGTACCCGAATACACAGCTTGATCCAAGAGACCCAGTACTTC CASSTRIHSLIQETQYF
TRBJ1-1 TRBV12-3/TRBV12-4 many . TGCGCCAGCAGCCCGGGTGGGAGCACTGAAGCTTTCTTT CASSPGGSTEAFF
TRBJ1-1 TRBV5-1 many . TGCGCCAGCAGCTTGGATGGGGGCGCAGGAGCGCACACTGAAGCTTTCTTT CASSLDGGAGAHTEAFF
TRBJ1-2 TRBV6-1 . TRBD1 TGTGCCAGCAGCCCGGACAGGGGTTCGGACTATGGCTACACCTTC CASSPDRGSDYGYTF
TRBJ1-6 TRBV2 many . TGTGCCAGCAGTGAACAGGGGAATTCACCCCTCCACTTT CASSEQGNSPLHF
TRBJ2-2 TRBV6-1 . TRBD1 TGTGCCAGCCAAACAGGGGCGGCCACCGGGGAGCTGTTTTTT CASQTGAATGELFF
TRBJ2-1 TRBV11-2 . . TGTGCCAGCAGCTTAATTTGGGGTTTTTCCTACAATGAGCAGTTCTTC CASSLIWGFSYNEQFF
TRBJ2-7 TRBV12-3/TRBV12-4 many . TGTGCCAGCAGTTTACAGGGTTATCACTCCTACGAGCAGTACTTC CASSLQGYHSYEQYF
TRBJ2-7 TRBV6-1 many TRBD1 TGTGCCAGCACCCGACCGGGACAGGGAAAAGAGGAGCAGTACTTC CASTRPGQGKEEQYF